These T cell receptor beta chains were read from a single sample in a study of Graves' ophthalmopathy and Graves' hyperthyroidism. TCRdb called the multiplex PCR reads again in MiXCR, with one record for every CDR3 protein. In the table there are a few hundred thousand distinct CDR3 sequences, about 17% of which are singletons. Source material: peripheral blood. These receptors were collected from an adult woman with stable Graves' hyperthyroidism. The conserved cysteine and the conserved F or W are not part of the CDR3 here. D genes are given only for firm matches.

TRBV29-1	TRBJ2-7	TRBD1	SVEGDRSNEQY
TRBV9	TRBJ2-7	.	ASSAAATATYEQY
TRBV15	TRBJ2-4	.	ATNAGTAKNIKY
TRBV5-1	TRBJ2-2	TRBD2	ASSSTSGRASRELF
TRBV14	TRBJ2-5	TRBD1	ASSHRWGQGQETQY
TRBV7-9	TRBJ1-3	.	ASSQNSGPGNTIY
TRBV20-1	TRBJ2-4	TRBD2	SASSGRGLAKNIQY
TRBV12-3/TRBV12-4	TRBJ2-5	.	ASRTLGAYQETQY
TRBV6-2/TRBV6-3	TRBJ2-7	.	ASIDRHSYEQY
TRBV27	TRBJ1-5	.	ASSHRVGSQPQH
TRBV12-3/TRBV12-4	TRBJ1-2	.	ASTWTATNYGYT
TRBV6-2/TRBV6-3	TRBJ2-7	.	ASSTAGVEQY
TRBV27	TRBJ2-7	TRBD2	ASSEGLAGYEQY
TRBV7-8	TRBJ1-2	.	ASSLALRAGYS
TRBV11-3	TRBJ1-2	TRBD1	ASSPDRRGYGYT
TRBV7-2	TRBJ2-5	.	ASSLAGGAGETQY
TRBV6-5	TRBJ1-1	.	ASSYRYNPMNTEAF
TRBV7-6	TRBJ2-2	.	ASSSIQAGELF
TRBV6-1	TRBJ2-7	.	ASSEVGGTYEQY
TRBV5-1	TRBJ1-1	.	ASSVTPGESEAF
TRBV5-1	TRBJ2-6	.	ASSLGPAGANVLT
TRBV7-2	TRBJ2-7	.	ASSKKLVSYEQY
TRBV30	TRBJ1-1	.	AWGPGHGATEAF